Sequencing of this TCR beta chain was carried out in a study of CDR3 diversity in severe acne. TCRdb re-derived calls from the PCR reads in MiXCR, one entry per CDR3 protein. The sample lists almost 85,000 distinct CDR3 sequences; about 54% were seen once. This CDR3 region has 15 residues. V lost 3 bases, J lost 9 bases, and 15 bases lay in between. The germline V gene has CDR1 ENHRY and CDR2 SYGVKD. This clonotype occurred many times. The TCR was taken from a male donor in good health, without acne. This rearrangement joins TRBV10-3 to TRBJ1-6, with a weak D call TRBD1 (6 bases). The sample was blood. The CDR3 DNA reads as TGTGCCATCAGTGAACTGGACAGTGCGCGTTCACCCCTCCACTTT. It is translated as CAISELDSARSPLHF.